This T cell receptor beta chain appears in the sequencing data of a study of OX40 agonist ivuxolimab in advanced cancers. The overall study: Checkpoint inhibitors had been given previously to about 40% of patients. Among those treated, three patients had partial responses, one with hepatocellular carcinoma and two with cutaneous melanoma. Study outcomes and limitations: With doses of 0.1-3.0 mg/kg, partial responders showed among the lowest clonal expansion. Clonal expansion by week 6 occurred in CD4+ and CD8+ blood T cells (at 0.1 to 3.0 mg/kg).

Trimming shortened V by 7 bases and J by 5 bases, and 15 bases separated the two germline ends. CDR1 is SQVTM and CDR2 is ANQGSEA in the germline V gene. CDR3 length: 12 amino acids. TCRdb's copy holds only in-frame clones and misses some; the assay was immunoSEQ multiplex PCR. Of some 39,000 clones listed, about 89% are singletons. Concerning this clone: Its antigen remains unidentified.

The V and J genes are TRBV29-1 and TRBJ2-7, with D possibly being TRBD1 (5 bases). The clonotype comes from an adult with an advanced solid tumor such as melanoma, head and neck, liver or kidney cancer. Source: CD4+ or CD8+ T cells sorted from blood, taken in a trial of the OX40 agonist ivuxolimab. The CDR3 is CSAQRTIHEQYF. In nucleotides, the CDR3 is TGCAGCGCCCAGAGGACAATCCACGAGCAGTACTTC.